The source of this TCR beta chain is a study of T cells after yellow fever vaccination. Overall study: The SMART-Seq v4 Ultra Low Input method served to prepare the low-cell-number fractions.

For TCR, cDNA came from 5'RACE template switching, which added a universal primer site and UMIs. TCRdb reanalysed the 5' RACE reads using MiXCR and keeps one entry per CDR3 protein. The data show roughly 68,000 distinct CDR3 sequences, approximately 7% seen once. Study-level points and caveats: Weaker in magnitude, the secondary response showed a faster peak on day 5 versus 15. Once the booster was given, most primary-vaccination clones reappeared, at around 95% for CD4 and 88% for CD8.

V lost 1 base to trimming and J lost 3 bases, with 10 bases between them. This CDR3 is 14 amino acids long. CDR1 is LNHNV, CDR2 YYDKDF, per germline (reference sequence). This clonotype was seen at least ten times. Its target is unknown. The chain uses TRBV15 and TRBJ2-7; no firm D call. This sequence was found in a man younger than 35 who received the YFV17D yellow fever vaccine. Material: CD8+ T cells sorted from PBMCs, obtained about 41 days after the first yellow fever vaccination. CDR3 in amino acids: CATSRGQRLYEQYF. DNA for the CDR3: TGTGCCACCAGCAGAGGCCAGAGACTCTACGAGCAGTACTTC.